Reported below is one T cell receptor (beta chain). It has no known antigen specificity. Qualities for individual bases were not recorded, and no much larger clone is one base off. These data belong to a study of T cell responses to AZD1222 COVID-19 vaccine (dated by TCRdb to the early 2020s). Regarding the research as a whole: Because spike-specific TCR depth and breadth did not differ between the two schedules, AZD1222 recipients who got a second dose at roughly 4 weeks were pooled with those who got a second dose at roughly 12 weeks. TCR sequencing was performed for 230 to 250 trial participants, of whom some 200 were given two doses of AZD1222 and around 25 were given two doses of MenACWY control vaccine. Enrollment into the trials was organized by age into subgroups of 18-55, 56-69 and 70-plus years, and those subgroups contained 148, 28 and 57 TCR-sequenced participants, respectively.

Results and caveats for the whole study, not just this receptor: CD4 TCRs associated with the vaccine covered the entire spike protein, and the dominant responses were in regions 160-218 and 743-854. Because no day 14 peak-response samples were available, the repertoires could be characterized only after the peak T cell response. Participants were mostly white British and included more females than males, and it was suggested by the authors that clonal diversity may have been underestimated. Spike-specific TCR breadth and depth rose significantly after two AZD1222 doses compared with day 0 and with MenACWY recipients. In the small 56-69-year group, the increase in depth fell short of significance, most likely because of low power. Conclusions about previously exposed vaccinees are limited because only six or seven AZD1222 recipients were SARS-CoV-2 seropositive at baseline. Epitopes outside the regions mutated in the B.1.351 and B.1.1.7 variants were reportedly recognized by nearly half of the unique spike-specific TCRs.

From its cysteine to its phenylalanine, the CDR3 spans 11 amino acids. Kept here is only the CDR3 DNA, which spans 33 bases and is read in frame from base 1. For CDR1 and CDR2, the germline V gene (reference sequence) lists MNHEY and SMNVEV. V was cut back by 10 bases and J by 2 bases, leaving a gap of 9 bases between them. The CDR3 regions of human TCRbeta chains were analyzed by immunosequencing. The source study handled its data this way. Repertoire TCRs were matched against a reference library of SARS-CoV-2-specific TCRs generated with the MIRA antigen-specificity platform. Breadth was defined as the fraction of unique TCRs that were SARS-CoV-2-associated. Depth was defined as the fraction of total T cells that were SARS-CoV-2-associated. Each spike-specific TCR was assigned to its reactive spike region and to a CD4 or CD8 class using the MIRA data. Log10-transformed breadth and depth values were compared by one-way ANOVA with Sidak's multiple comparisons tests. In TCRdb, the immuneACCESS table is reduced to in-frame sequences with V and J assigned. These tables do not hold every clone; where another copy was compared, an unresolved V gene accounts for under half, and the others remain unexplained. D and trimming come from the DNA, and the V and J calls and clone size come from that table. The sample has tens of thousands of clones on record, 90% to 95% of them singletons. The ten top clones hold approximately 5.6% of the sample.

According to the study, the label for this sample's time point signals: baseline before first vaccination. The vaccinee samples were drawn from two UK trials, COV001 and COV002, one of which was a single-blind randomized controlled phase 2/3 trial testing AZD1222 (ChAdOx1 nCoV-19) in healthy adults. For TCRbeta chain sequencing, PBMC samples were collected from trial participants at day 0 and at day 28 after the second dose. The sequence was collected from an adult in good health. Sequenced here: peripheral blood, sampled on day 0 of AZD1222 vaccination. Recombination joined TRBV27 with TRBJ2-7, with the D gene too uncertain to name. This receptor has the CDR3 CATSTTYEQYF. The DNA sequence follows: TGTGCCACCAGCACCACCTACGAGCAGTACTTC.